Listed here is a single T cell receptor beta chain. The antigen is not known. There are 14 residues in the CDR3. Unmatched junction bases numbered 8, after V lost 8 bases and J lost 6 bases. The germline CDR1 and CDR2 sequences are MNHNS and SASEGT. This record belongs to a study of cytomegalovirus exposure and HLA in healthy donors. Overall study results and limits: Presence/absence analyses assumed roughly uniform sequencing depth across donors.

Researchers ran the PCR with 60 Vbeta and 13 Jbeta primers. Sequencing used immunoSEQ multiplex PCR; TCRdb keeps in-frame clones, though not all of them. Of about 190,000 clones in the sample, 80% to 85% are singletons; the top ten hold around 0.24%. This receptor was obtained from a boy aged 5-17 years in good health and CMV-seronegative. The sample taken for sequencing was PBMCs. V usage is TRBV6-1 and J usage is TRBJ1-5; 9 nucleotides align to TRBD1. The CDR3 DNA follows: TGTGCCAGCCTCGGGACAGGGTTTGGTCAGCCCCAGCATTTT. This encodes CASLGTGFGQPQHF.